This entry concerns a single T cell receptor (beta chain). Germline CDR1 and CDR2: SGHTA and FQGNSA. V dropped 4 bases and J dropped 3 bases, with 15 bases sitting between them. This CDR3 contains 15 residues. The sample comes from a study of cytomegalovirus exposure and HLA in healthy donors. 60 Vbeta and 13 Jbeta primers were used in PCR. The repertoire was sequenced with immunoSEQ multiplex PCR; TCRdb's copy has only in-frame clones and lacks some. Of 150,000 to 200,000 clones in the sample, around 79% are singletons; the top ten hold roughly 7%. J is TRBJ1-2 and V is TRBV7-2; D ambiguous. The source of this sequence is a male donor in good health and CMV-seropositive. The material sequenced was PBMCs. CDR3 DNA: TGTGCCAGCAGCTCCCCTGATAGAGTTTACTATGGCTACACCTTC. This encodes CASSSPDRVYYGYTF.